This T cell receptor beta chain was sequenced during a study of control samples from healthy donors and cancer patients. CDR3 size: 20 residues. Trimming took 2 bases from V and 0 from J; bases not matched to a gene: 12. Germline lookup yields CDR1 MNHEY and CDR2 SMNVEV (reference sequence). Clones were sequenced by immunoSEQ multiplex PCR, and TCRdb holds only the in-frame ones, with some missing. The table shows 170,000 or so clones, with about 90% occurring only once. The source is a woman aged 45 to 65 in good health. The chain is built from TRBV27 and TRBJ2-1, with 11 bases fitting TRBD2. Specimen: blood. This CDR3 reads CASSLRSGLAVTVSYNEQFF. The CDR3 region has the DNA TGTGCCAGCAGTTTACGTTCGGGACTAGCGGTTACCGTCTCCTACAATGAGCAGTTCTTC.